The count of the clone carrying this TCR beta chain is one. CDR1 SGHRS and CDR2 YFSETQ come from the germline V gene. Unmatched junction bases numbered 7, after V lost 3 bases and J lost 8 bases. The CDR3 spans 14 residues. TCRdb's table, derived via immunoSEQ multiplex PCR, lists solely in-frame clones and lacks some. In the table there are roughly 220,000 clones, around 80% of which are singletons. This entry belongs to a study of blood T cell repertoires in COVID-19. The clonotype comes from a man aged 30-40 years with acute COVID-19. Sequencing was performed on PBMCs or T cells enriched from blood (not recorded which). This chain connects TRBV5-1 to TRBJ2-1, with TRBD1 matching 8 bases. The CDR3 reads CASSSRTGSDEQFF. Written as DNA, the CDR3 is TGCGCCAGCAGCTCAAGGACAGGGTCGGATGAGCAGTTCTTC.